The rows below give T cell receptor beta chains drawn from one sample of a study of T cells in Graves' hyperthyroidism and ophthalmopathy. Each CDR3 protein gets one entry after TCRdb re-called the multiplex PCR reads with MiXCR. The sample has about 700,000 distinct CDR3 sequences; around 15% are singletons. What was sequenced was blood. The receptors shown here come from a woman between 18 and 29 years old with Graves' hyperthyroidism. CDR3s include the opening cysteine and the closing phenylalanine or tryptophan. D genes are given only for firm matches. Only some rows state a clone size, as once, few, many or a class for expanded clones.

d_call j_call clone_size v_call cdr3_aa cdr3_nt
NA TRBJ1-1 many TRBV24-1 CATSEGLQINTEAFF TGTGCCACCAGTGAGGGCCTTCAAATCAACACTGAAGCTTTCTTT
TRBD2 TRBJ2-7 many TRBV30 CAWTRSGGRGTYEQYF TGTGCCTGGACCCGCAGCGGGGGAAGGGGGACCTACGAGCAGTACTTC
TRBD1 TRBJ2-7 NA TRBV28 CASSRPGQGFYEQYF TGTGCCAGCAGCAGACCGGGACAGGGTTTTTACGAGCAGTACTTC
NA TRBJ2-2 NA TRBV12-3/TRBV12-4 CASSLGRRGAGELFF TGTGCCAGCAGTTTAGGTCGGAGGGGGGCCGGGGAGCTGTTTTTT
TRBD2 TRBJ2-1 many TRBV5-1 CASSLEAGHSYNEQFF TGCGCCAGCAGCTTGGAAGCGGGGCACTCCTACAATGAGCAGTTCTTC
TRBD2 TRBJ2-1 NA TRBV6-2/TRBV6-3 CAVSSGYNEQFF TGTGCCGTGTCTAGCGGATACAATGAGCAGTTCTTC
TRBD2 TRBJ2-1 many TRBV6-2/TRBV6-3 CASKPGLAGYNEQFF TGTGCCAGCAAGCCCGGACTAGCGGGGTACAATGAGCAGTTCTTC
TRBD1 TRBJ1-2 few TRBV30 CAWSLRQGHGYTF TGTGCCTGGAGCCTCCGACAGGGACATGGCTACACCTTC
NA TRBJ1-3 many TRBV20-1 CSAGSSGNTIYF TGCAGTGCCGGGAGCTCTGGAAACACCATATATTTT
NA TRBJ1-5 many TRBV30 CAWSALTGVGQPQHF TGTGCCTGGAGTGCCCTTACGGGGGTGGGTCAGCCCCAGCATTTT
TRBD1 TRBJ2-5 NA TRBV6-1 CASGRDRLTQYF TGTGCCAGCGGCAGGGACAGACTTACCCAGTACTTC
TRBD1 TRBJ1-1 many TRBV30 CAWSVGRRKGTVNTEAFF TGTGCCTGGAGTGTGGGGAGAAGGAAGGGGACAGTGAACACTGAAGCTTTCTTT
NA TRBJ1-2 many TRBV3-1 CASSHPYRDGYTF TGTGCCAGCAGCCACCCTTATAGGGATGGCTACACCTTC
NA TRBJ2-1 NA TRBV11-2 CASSLEPFGNEQFF TGTGCCAGCAGCTTAGAACCTTTCGGGAATGAGCAGTTCTTC
NA TRBJ2-1 few TRBV7-2 CASSTVGSSYNEQFF TGTGCCAGCAGCACCGTCGGGAGCAGCTACAATGAGCAGTTCTTC
TRBD1 TRBJ2-7 few TRBV28 CASSGPGTVSYEQYF TGTGCCAGCAGTGGTCCCGGGACAGTTTCCTACGAGCAGTACTTC
NA TRBJ2-2 few TRBV7-3 CASSLMHTRAPSTGELFF TGTGCCAGCAGCTTAATGCACACCAGGGCCCCGTCCACCGGGGAGCTGTTTTTT
NA TRBJ2-2 NA TRBV20-1 CSAIRGFEELFF TGCAGTGCTATACGGGGGTTCGAAGAGCTGTTTTTT
TRBD2 TRBJ2-7 NA TRBV19 CASSISGSSEQYF TGTGCCAGTAGTATCAGCGGGAGTAGCGAGCAGTACTTC
NA TRBJ2-1 many TRBV30 CAWSGGAYTYNEQFF TGTGCCTGGAGTGGGGGGGCTTATACCTACAATGAGCAGTTCTTC
NA TRBJ2-3 many TRBV11-2 CASSLDLADTQYF TGTGCCAGCAGCTTAGATCTGGCAGATACGCAGTATTTT
NA TRBJ2-1 NA TRBV29-1 CSVRASGHGQFF TGCAGCGTCCGGGCCTCGGGGCATGGGCAGTTCTTC
NA TRBJ1-2 few TRBV20-1 CSASSRQANYGYTF TGCAGTGCTAGTAGTCGACAGGCTAACTATGGCTACACCTTC
NA TRBJ2-2 many TRBV18 CASSPLRVAGELFF TGTGCCAGCTCACCCCTCAGGGTGGCCGGGGAGCTGTTTTTT